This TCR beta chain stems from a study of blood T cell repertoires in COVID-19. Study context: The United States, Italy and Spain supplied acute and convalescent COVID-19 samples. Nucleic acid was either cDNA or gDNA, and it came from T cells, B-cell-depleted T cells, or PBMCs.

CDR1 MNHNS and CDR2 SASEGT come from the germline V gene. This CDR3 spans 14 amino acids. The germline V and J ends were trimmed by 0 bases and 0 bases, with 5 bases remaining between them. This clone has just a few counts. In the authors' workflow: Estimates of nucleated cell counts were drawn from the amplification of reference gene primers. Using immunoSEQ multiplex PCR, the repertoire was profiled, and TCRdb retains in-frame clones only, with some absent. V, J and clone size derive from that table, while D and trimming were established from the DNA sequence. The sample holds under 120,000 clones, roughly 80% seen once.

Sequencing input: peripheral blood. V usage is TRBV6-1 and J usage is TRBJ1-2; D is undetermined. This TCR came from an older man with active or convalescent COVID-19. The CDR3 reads CASSEAVSNYGYTF. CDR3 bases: TGTGCCAGCAGTGAAGCTGTATCTAACTATGGCTACACCTTC.